The entry that follows covers one T cell receptor (beta chain) sequence. This CDR3 has 16 residues. Unmatched junction bases numbered 10, after V lost 6 bases and J lost 4 bases. In germline, CDR1 is SQVTM, CDR2 ANQGSEA. TCRdb independently ran MiXCR on the 5' RACE reads; one entry per CDR3 protein. The sample carries 700,000 or so distinct CDR3 sequences, 8.6% recorded once. These data originate in a study of identical twins. Separately, the same data were catalogued under a study of yellow fever vaccine responses in identical twins.

The chain combines TRBV29-1 with TRBJ2-7; 15 bases line up with TRBD2. This receptor was taken from a woman between 18 and 30 years old in good health. What was sequenced was PBMCs. CDR3 protein: CSVEGLAGGNSYEQYF. The CDR3 region has the DNA TGCAGCGTAGAGGGACTAGCGGGAGGAAATTCTTACGAGCAGTACTTC.